This TCR beta chain was profiled in a study of cytomegalovirus exposure and HLA in healthy donors. Healthy bone marrow donors formed the donor group. The CDR3 length is 14 residues. Germline loops: CDR1 SGHDT, CDR2 YYEEEE. V was pared by 0 bases and J by 3 bases, with 6 bases between. General study points: TCR beta sequences reportedly predicted most subjects' HLA-A and HLA-B alleles accurately.

Amplification used 60 Vbeta primers and 13 Jbeta primers. Sequenced by immunoSEQ multiplex PCR; TCRdb stores in-frame clones only, minus some. The sample shows around 250,000 clones, 80% to 85% of them seen only once. Details on this clone: What it binds is not known.

The V call is TRBV5-6, the J call TRBJ1-4; D call uncertain. Sequenced material: PBMCs. The sequence came from a woman in her fifties or sixties in good health and CMV-seropositive. The CDR3 DNA follows: TGTGCCAGCAGCTTGGGGCCCGCTAATGAAAAACTGTTTTTT. It is translated as CASSLGPANEKLFF.